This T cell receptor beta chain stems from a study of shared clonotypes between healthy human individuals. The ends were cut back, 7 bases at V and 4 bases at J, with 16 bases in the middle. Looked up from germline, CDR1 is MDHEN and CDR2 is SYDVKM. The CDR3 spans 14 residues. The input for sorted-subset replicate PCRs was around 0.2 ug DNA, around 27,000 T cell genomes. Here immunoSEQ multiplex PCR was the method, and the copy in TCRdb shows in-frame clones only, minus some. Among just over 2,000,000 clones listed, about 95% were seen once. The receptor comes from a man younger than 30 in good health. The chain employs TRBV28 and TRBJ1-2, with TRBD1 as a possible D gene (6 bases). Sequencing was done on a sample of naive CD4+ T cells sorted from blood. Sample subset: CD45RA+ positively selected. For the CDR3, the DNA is TGTGCCAGCACCGTGGACAGCCATTCCTATGGCTACACCTTC. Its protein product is CASTVDSHSYGYTF.